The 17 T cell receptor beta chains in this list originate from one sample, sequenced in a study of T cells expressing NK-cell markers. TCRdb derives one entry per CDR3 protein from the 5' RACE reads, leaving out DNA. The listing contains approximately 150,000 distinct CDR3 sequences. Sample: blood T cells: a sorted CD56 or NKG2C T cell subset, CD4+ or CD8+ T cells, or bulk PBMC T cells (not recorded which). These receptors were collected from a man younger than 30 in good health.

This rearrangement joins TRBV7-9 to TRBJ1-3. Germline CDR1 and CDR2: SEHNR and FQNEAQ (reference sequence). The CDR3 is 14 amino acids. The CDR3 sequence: CASSLGGIGNTIYF.

CDR3: CASSLEWGLAGYEQYF. The chain couples TRBV7-8 to TRBJ2-7; TCRdb calls TRBD2, which cannot be checked without DNA. The CDR3 loop spans 16 amino acids. Germline CDR1 and CDR2: SGHVS and FQNEAQ.

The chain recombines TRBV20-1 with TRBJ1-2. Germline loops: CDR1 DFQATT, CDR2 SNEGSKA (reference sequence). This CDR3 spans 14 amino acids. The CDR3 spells CSAPPGGPNYGYTF.

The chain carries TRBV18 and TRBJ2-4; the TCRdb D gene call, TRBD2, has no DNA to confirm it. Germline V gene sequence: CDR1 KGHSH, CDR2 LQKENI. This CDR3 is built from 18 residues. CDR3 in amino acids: CASSPGTSGGVTKNIQYF.

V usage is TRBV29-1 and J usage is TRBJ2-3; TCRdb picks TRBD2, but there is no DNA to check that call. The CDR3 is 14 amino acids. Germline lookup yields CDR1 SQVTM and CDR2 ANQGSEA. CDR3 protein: CSVVGTSGTDTQYF.

CDR3 in amino acids: CASSLSPEDTDTQYF. The chain links TRBV11-2 to TRBJ2-3; TCRdb's D call, TRBD1, is unchecked because there is no DNA. This CDR3 spans 15 amino acids. The germline V gene has CDR1 SGHAT and CDR2 FQNNGV.

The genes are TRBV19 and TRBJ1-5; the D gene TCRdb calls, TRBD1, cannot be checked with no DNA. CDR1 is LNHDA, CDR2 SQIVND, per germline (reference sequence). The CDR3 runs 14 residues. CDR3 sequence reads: CASSRRGYNQPQHF.

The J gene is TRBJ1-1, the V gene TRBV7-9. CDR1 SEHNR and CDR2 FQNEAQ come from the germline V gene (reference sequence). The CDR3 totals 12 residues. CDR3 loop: CASSPPQTEAFF.

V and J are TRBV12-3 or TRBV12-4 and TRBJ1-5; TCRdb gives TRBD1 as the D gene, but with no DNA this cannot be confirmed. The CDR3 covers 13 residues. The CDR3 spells CASSFGGLQPQHF.

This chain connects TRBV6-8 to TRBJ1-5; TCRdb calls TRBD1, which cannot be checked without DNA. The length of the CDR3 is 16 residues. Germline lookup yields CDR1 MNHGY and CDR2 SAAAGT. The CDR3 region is CASALEGQGRNQPQHF.

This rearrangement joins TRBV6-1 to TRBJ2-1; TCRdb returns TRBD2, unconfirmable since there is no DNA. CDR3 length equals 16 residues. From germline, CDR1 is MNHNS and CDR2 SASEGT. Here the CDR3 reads CASSRTGTSGLDEQFF.

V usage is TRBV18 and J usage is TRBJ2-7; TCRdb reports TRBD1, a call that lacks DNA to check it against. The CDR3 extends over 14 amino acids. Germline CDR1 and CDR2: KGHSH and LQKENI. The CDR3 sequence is CASSGQGARDEQYF.

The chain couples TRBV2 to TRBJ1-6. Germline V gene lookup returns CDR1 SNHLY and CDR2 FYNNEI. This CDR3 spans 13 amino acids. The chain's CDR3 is CASSEGWSSPLHF. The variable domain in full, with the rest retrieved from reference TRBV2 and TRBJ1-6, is EPEVTQTPSHQVTQMGQEVILRCVPISNHLYFYWYRQILGQKVEFLVSFYNNEISEKSEIFDDQFSVERPDGSNFTLKIRSTKLEDSAMYFCASSEGWSSPLHFGNGTRLTVT.

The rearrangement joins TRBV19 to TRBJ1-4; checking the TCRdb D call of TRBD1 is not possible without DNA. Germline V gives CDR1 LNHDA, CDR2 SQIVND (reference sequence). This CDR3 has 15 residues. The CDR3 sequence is CASTSWEGAYEKLFF.

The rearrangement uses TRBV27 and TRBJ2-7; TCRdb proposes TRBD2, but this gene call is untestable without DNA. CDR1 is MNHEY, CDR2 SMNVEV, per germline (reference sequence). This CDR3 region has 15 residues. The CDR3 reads CASNQGTSVSYEQYF.

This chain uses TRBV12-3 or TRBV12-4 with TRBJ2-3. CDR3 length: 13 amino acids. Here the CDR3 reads CASSLSVTDTQYF.

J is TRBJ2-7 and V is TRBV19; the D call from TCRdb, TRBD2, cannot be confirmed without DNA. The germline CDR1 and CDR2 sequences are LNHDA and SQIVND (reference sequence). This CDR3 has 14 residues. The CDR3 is CASSIGGGSYEQYF.